These 8 T cell receptor beta chains came from one sample sequenced in a study of cytomegalovirus exposure and HLA in healthy donors. In the PCR, 60 Vbeta and 13 Jbeta primers were used. Repertoires were generated with immunoSEQ multiplex PCR, while TCRdb's copy carries only in-frame clones and drops some. The sample carries 120,000 or so clones, 65% to 75% recorded once. What was sequenced was PBMCs. The receptors here all came from a man aged 40-50 years in good health and CMV-seropositive.

The chain recombines TRBV19 with TRBJ2-6; D is perhaps TRBD2 (6 bases). This CDR3 has 18 amino acids. Per the germline V gene, CDR1 is LNHDA and CDR2 is SQIVND (reference sequence). Trimming shortened V by 2 bases and J by 0 bases, and 14 bases separated the two germline ends. The CDR3 coding sequence is TGTGCCAGTAGTATACAACTAGCAACTACCTCTGGGGCCAACGTCCTGACTTTC. This sequence encodes CASSIQLATTSGANVLTF.

The J gene is TRBJ2-7, the V gene TRBV18; D is ambiguous. From germline, CDR1 is KGHSH and CDR2 LQKENI. The germline V and J ends were trimmed by 6 bases and 3 bases, with 9 bases remaining between them. This CDR3 spans 12 amino acids. In DNA form, the CDR3 reads TGTGCCAGCTCCCCGAACAACTACGAGCAGTACTTC. The encoded protein is CASSPNNYEQYF.

J is TRBJ1-2 and V is TRBV4-1, with 7 nucleotides matching TRBD1. V gave up 0 bases and J gave up 14 bases; unmatched junction bases: 9. This CDR3 comprises 13 residues. The germline gives CDR1 MGHRA, CDR2 YSYEKL. The CDR3 nucleotides are TGCGCCAGCAGCCAAGATCGCCCGGGACAGAAGACCTTC. Protein: CASSQDRPGQKTF.

The rearrangement joins TRBV6-4 to TRBJ1-1; unclear D gene. CDR3 length: 15 residues. Germline V lookup: CDR1 MRHNA, CDR2 SNTAGT. V dropped 6 bases and J dropped 8 bases, with 22 bases sitting between them. This CDR3 reads CASRPGPEYLIEAFF. The CDR3 DNA follows: TGTGCCAGCAGGCCGGGTCCAGAATATTTAATAGAAGCTTTCTTT.

As for this clone: The junction and the germline gene differ at one end; a read error may be behind it. CDR3 in amino acids: CAGSLIGTPSEQYF. The CDR3, as DNA: TGTGCCGGCAGCTTAATCGGGACACCCTCCGAGCAGTACTTC. The rearrangement joins TRBV7-9 to TRBJ2-7, with D possibly being TRBD1 (6 bases). Germline V CDR1 and CDR2: SEHNR, FQNEAQ (reference sequence). The CDR3 loop spans 14 amino acids.

The CDR3 nucleotides are TGTGCCAGCAGAACCCGGGACAGGGAGTTCGAGCAGTACTTC. Protein product: CASRTRDREFEQYF. This chain links TRBV2 with TRBJ2-7; TRBD1 matches at 9 bases. J was trimmed by 6 bases and V by 6 bases; bases with no gene match: 9. This CDR3 contains 14 residues. Germline CDR1 and CDR2: SNHLY and FYNNEI. The entire variable domain, with the rest obtained from reference TRBV2 and TRBJ2-7, is as follows: EPEVTQTPSHQVTQMGQEVILRCVPISNHLYFYWYRQILGQKVEFLVSFYNNEISEKSEIFDDQFSVERPDGSNFTLKIRSTKLEDSAMYFCASRTRDREFEQYFGPGTRLTVT.

The chain employs TRBV7-9 and TRBJ1-2, with TRBD1 matching 7 bases. Trimming removed 5 bases from V and 3 bases from J; junction bases left unmatched: 9. The CDR3 length is 15 residues. Germline V gene sequence: CDR1 SEHNR, CDR2 FQNEAQ (reference sequence). The CDR3 nucleotides read TGTGCCAGCAGCGCACCTTACAGGGGAGACTATGGCTACACCTTC. Translation gives CASSAPYRGDYGYTF.

There are a few counts of this clone. V usage is TRBV7-6 and J usage is TRBJ2-5; a possible D gene is TRBD1 (6 bases). This CDR3 has 14 amino acids. Germline CDR1 reads SGHVS; CDR2 reads FNYEAQ. The V gene lost 3 bases and the J gene lost 5 bases, with 13 bases spanning the gap. The CDR3 nucleotides read TGTGCCAGCAGCTTGTTCAGGGGTGAGGAGACCCAGTACTTC. Residues: CASSLFRGEETQYF. The variable domain in full, with the rest retrieved from reference TRBV7-6 and TRBJ2-5, is GAGVSQSPRYKVTKRGQDVALRCDPISGHVSLYWYRQALGQGPEFLTYFNYEAQQDKSGLPNDRFSAERPEGSISTLTIQRTEQRDSAMYRCASSLFRGEETQYFGPGTRLLVL.